This record looks at one T cell receptor beta chain sequence and its context. This sample was included in a study of blood T cell repertoires in COVID-19. Study in general: Whether acute or convalescent, the COVID-19 samples came from the United States, Italy and Spain. T cells, B-cell-depleted T cells, or PBMCs provided the cDNA or gDNA that served as material.

Trimming took 4 bases from V and 8 from J; bases not matched to a gene: 7. Looked up from germline, CDR1 is LNHDA and CDR2 is SQIVND (reference sequence). This CDR3 is built from 15 residues. Original processing methods: Cell counts per sample came from amplifying reference gene primers. The protocol was immunoSEQ multiplex PCR, while the TCRdb copy is restricted to in-frame clones and leaves out a portion. V and J calls and clone size are as listed in that table; D and trimming were resolved from the DNA. The data show some 460,000 clones, with about 89% seen just once and about 4.5% held by the top ten.

This clonotype was obtained from a woman aged 30 to 39 with acute or convalescent COVID-19. V and J are TRBV19 and TRBJ2-1; TRBD2 agrees at 11 bases. The specimen sequenced was peripheral blood. CDR3: CASSKLAGARDEQFF. The CDR3 bases are TGTGCCAGTAGTAAACTAGCGGGGGCTCGAGATGAGCAGTTCTTC.